The 3 T cell receptor beta chains in this list originate from one sample, sequenced in a study of T-cell reconstitution after alpha-beta-depleted transplantation in children. Unique molecular identifiers featured in how the TCRbeta library was prepared. Each CDR3 protein gets one entry after TCRdb re-called the PCR reads with MiXCR. The repertoire holds about 290,000 distinct CDR3 sequences, with roughly a tenth as singletons. This sample comprised PBMCs, obtained before TCRalphabeta/CD19-depleted stem cell transplant. The receptors come from a boy less than two years old with acute myeloid leukemia, due to receive a stem cell transplant.

In regard to this clonotype: A single base separates this from a much larger clone, so it may be a read error. The chain has TRBV7-3 and TRBJ1-1; no reliable D call. The germline V gene has CDR1 SGHTA and CDR2 FQGTGA. CDR3 length equals 12 residues. CDR3 sequence reads: CTSSLTETEAFF. The CDR3 DNA reads TGTACCAGCAGCTTAACGGAGACTGAAGCTTTCTTT.

This clonotype was seen ten or more times. J is TRBJ2-1 and V is TRBV11-3; TRBD2 matches at 11 bases. Trimming took 1 base from V and 6 from J; bases not matched to a gene: 2. Germline-derived CDR1 and CDR2 are SGHNT and YENEEA. The CDR3 consists of 15 residues. The CDR3 DNA follows: TGTGCCAGCAGCTTAGCGGGACTAGCGGCCAATGAGCAGTTCTTC. It specifies CASSLAGLAANEQFF.

This clonotype was counted many times. The chain combines TRBV5-1 with TRBJ2-2; 11 bases agree with TRBD1. Looked up from germline, CDR1 is SGHRS and CDR2 is YFSETQ. This CDR3 region has 16 residues. The junction had 7 bases not matched to a gene; V was cut back by 4 bases and J by 5 bases. CDR3 sequence (DNA): TGCGCCAGCAGCCCGCGAGGGACAGGGGGAACCGGGGAGCTGTTTTTT. Protein: CASSPRGTGGTGELFF.